This section outlines one T cell receptor beta chain sequence together with its context. The antigen is unknown. CD45RO-negative, CCR7-positively selected cells formed the naive CD8 fraction, excluding terminally differentiated effector memory CD45RA+ cells. The sample is drawn from a study of shared clonotypes between healthy human individuals. The wider study: Each donor's CD4 naive and CD4 memory cells filled three plates apiece, CD8 naive two, and CD8 memory one.

TCRdb's copy holds only in-frame clones and misses some; the assay was immunoSEQ multiplex PCR. Among hundreds of thousands of clones listed, about 96% were seen once. Whole-study findings and limits: Memory subsets had estimated richness that was generally smaller than that of naive subsets.

This CDR3 spans 17 amino acids. V lost 4 bases to trimming and J lost 3 bases; unmatched junction nucleotides: 11. Germline CDR1 reads MNHNS; CDR2 reads SASEGT. The J gene is TRBJ2-1, the V gene TRBV6-1, with TRBD1 identical over 8 bases. The sample was naive CD8+ T cells sorted from blood. The receptor comes from a man between 25 and 39 years old in good health. The CDR3 sequence is CASSGAPDRVHYNEQFF. The DNA of the CDR3 is TGTGCCAGCAGTGGGGCCCCGGACAGGGTCCACTACAATGAGCAGTTCTTC.